The clone carrying this TCR beta chain has more than one count but fewer than ten. What it binds is unknown. The sample contains more than one DNA sequence encoding this CDR3. The data were taken from a study of cytomegalovirus exposure and HLA in healthy donors. The study, taken as a whole, reports: Prior analysis indicated that the majority of TCR beta V segments exhibited productivity approximately 90% or approximately 30% of the time. It is likely that the observed cluster of highly shared sequence variants was a sequencing artifact. Over 15,000 TCR beta sequences were associated with HLA alleles at 0.05 false discovery rate in a later analysis. In a later analysis, TCR association rates varied by HLA locus: DRB1 most, HLA-C fewest.

PCR employed 60 Vbeta and 13 Jbeta primers. The method was immunoSEQ multiplex PCR; TCRdb's version includes in-frame clones alone and lacks a portion of them. The sample shows some 120,000 clones, 60% to 80% of them seen only once. Trimming took 0 bases from V and 2 from J, leaving 7 bases between them. CDR3 length equals 14 residues. Germline CDR1 and CDR2: ENHRY and SYGVKD. Sequencing used PBMCs. V gene TRBV10-3 combines with J gene TRBJ2-5, with D possibly matching TRBD1 (6 bases). The sequence came from a man over 45 in good health and CMV-seronegative. This chain's CDR3 is CAISESTGQETQYF. The CDR3 region has the DNA TGTGCCATCAGTGAGTCTACAGGGCAAGAGACCCAGTACTTC.